This T cell receptor beta chain stems from a study of shared T cell receptors in the human thymus. In germline, CDR1 is LNHDA, CDR2 SQIVND (reference sequence). The V and J ends lost 7 bases and 2 bases, in that order; junction bases with no gene match: 14. The length of the CDR3 is 16 residues. Using immunoSEQ multiplex PCR, the repertoire was profiled, and TCRdb retains in-frame clones only, with some absent. The profile shows more than 300,000 clones, over 90% of them singletons. The genes are TRBV19 and TRBJ2-7; 7 bases map to TRBD1. This clonotype originated in a human donor. The sample consisted of thymocytes. The DNA for the CDR3 is TGTGCCAGTACCCTAGGTTTCGGGACAGTCCCCTACGAGCAGTACTTC. Its translation is CASTLGFGTVPYEQYF.